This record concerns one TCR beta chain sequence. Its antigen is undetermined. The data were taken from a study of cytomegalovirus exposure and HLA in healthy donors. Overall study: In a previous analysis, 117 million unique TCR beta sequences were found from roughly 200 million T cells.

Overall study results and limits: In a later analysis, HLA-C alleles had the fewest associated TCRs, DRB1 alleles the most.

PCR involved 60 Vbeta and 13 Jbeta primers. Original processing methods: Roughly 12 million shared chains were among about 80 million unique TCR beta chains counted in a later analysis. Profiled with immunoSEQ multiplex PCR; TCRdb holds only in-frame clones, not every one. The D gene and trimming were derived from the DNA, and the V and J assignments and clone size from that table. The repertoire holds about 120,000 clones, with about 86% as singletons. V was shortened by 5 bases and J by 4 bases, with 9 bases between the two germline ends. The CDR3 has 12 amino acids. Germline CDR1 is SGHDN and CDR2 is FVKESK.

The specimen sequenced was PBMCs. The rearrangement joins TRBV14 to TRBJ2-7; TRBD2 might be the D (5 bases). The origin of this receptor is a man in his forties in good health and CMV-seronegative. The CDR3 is CASSSSGYEQYF. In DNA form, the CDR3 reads TGTGCCAGCAGCTCCTCGGGGTACGAGCAGTACTTC.